These 21 T cell receptor beta chains were all obtained from the same sample, sequenced in a study of cytomegalovirus exposure and HLA in healthy donors. Both 60 Vbeta primers and 13 Jbeta primers went into the PCR. Produced via immunoSEQ multiplex PCR; TCRdb's table is partial and in-frame only. The sample includes about 110,000 clones, around three quarters of them seen just once. The source material was PBMCs. Receptors originate from a man aged 50 or older in good health and CMV-seropositive.

The rearrangement uses TRBV19 and TRBJ2-7, with a possible D match to TRBD2 (6 bases). From germline, CDR1 is LNHDA and CDR2 SQIVND (reference sequence). The CDR3 contains 13 residues. Trimming cost V 4 bases and J 7 bases, with 14 bases left between them. This CDR3 reads CASSTPGLWEQYF. The CDR3 nucleotides are TGTGCCAGTAGTACCCCGGGACTCTGGGAGCAGTACTTC.

The genes are TRBV2 and TRBJ2-1, with 7 bases lining up with TRBD2. The length of the CDR3 is 15 residues. Unmatched junction bases numbered 8, after V lost 8 bases and J lost 1 base. Germline loops: CDR1 SNHLY, CDR2 FYNNEI. This CDR3 reads CASQWGGKSYNEQFF. The CDR3 DNA follows: TGTGCCAGCCAATGGGGGGGGAAGTCCTACAATGAGCAGTTCTTC. Together with reference TRBV2 and TRBJ2-1, the CDR3 gives the full variable domain: EPEVTQTPSHQVTQMGQEVILRCVPISNHLYFYWYRQILGQKVEFLVSFYNNEISEKSEIFDDQFSVERPDGSNFTLKIRSTKLEDSAMYFCASQWGGKSYNEQFFGPGTRLTVL.

This rearrangement joins TRBV29-1 to TRBJ2-7, with 11 bases matching TRBD2. Losses at the gene ends were 6 bases for V and 0 bases for J; bases not matched to a gene: 4. CDR1 is SQVTM, CDR2 ANQGSEA, per germline. This CDR3 is 14 amino acids long. The CDR3 loop reads CSVVLAGVSYEQYF. As DNA, the CDR3 is TGCAGCGTAGTACTAGCGGGAGTCTCCTACGAGCAGTACTTC.

This sequence joins TRBV5-1 and TRBJ2-2; tentatively, D is TRBD1 (5 bases). V was clipped by 2 bases and J by 2 bases, with 10 bases between them. This CDR3 region has 15 residues. Germline V gene data show CDR1 as SGHRS and CDR2 as YFSETQ. The CDR3 coding sequence is TGCGCCAGCAGCTTCTTCGACAGTAACACCGGGGAGCTGTTTTTT. Translating gives CASSFFDSNTGELFF. The whole variable domain, filled in from reference TRBV5-1 and TRBJ2-2, reads KAGVTQTPRYLIKTRGQQVTLSCSPISGHRSVSWYQQTPGQGLQFLFEYFSETQRNKGNFPGRFSGRQFSNSRSEMNVSTLELGDSALYLCASSFFDSNTGELFFGEGSRLTVL.

V is TRBV5-3 and J is TRBJ1-5, with D hard to call. TRBV5-3 is recorded as an ORF, its role being uncertain. V was shortened by 5 bases and J by 5 bases, with 20 bases between the two germline ends. The CDR3 extends over 16 amino acids. CDR3 protein: CARSLPRRQTDQPQHF. In nucleotides, the CDR3 is TGTGCCAGAAGTTTGCCGCGGCGCCAGACTGATCAGCCCCAGCATTTT.

The chain uses TRBV18 and TRBJ2-2; D gene uncertain. The V gene lost 3 bases and the J gene lost 4 bases, with 6 bases spanning the gap. The germline V gene encodes CDR1 KGHSH and CDR2 LQKENI. The CDR3 is 13 residues long. The CDR3 is CASSPPITGELFF. In DNA form, the CDR3 reads TGTGCCAGCTCACCCCCAATCACCGGGGAGCTGTTTTTT. The full variable domain, completed using reference TRBV18 and TRBJ2-2, is NAGVMQNPRHLVRRRGQEARLRCSPMKGHSHVYWYRQLPEEGLKFMVYLQKENIIDESGMPKERFSAEFPKEGPSILRIQQVVRGDSAAYFCASSPPITGELFFGEGSRLTVL.

The genes are TRBV28 and TRBJ1-6, with D possibly matching TRBD1 (6 bases). The germline V and J ends were trimmed by 6 bases and 5 bases, with 20 bases remaining between them. The CDR3 sequence is 17 residues long. Germline V lookup: CDR1 MDHEN, CDR2 SYDVKM. The CDR3 region is CASSSPSQGSNNSPLHF. In DNA, the CDR3 is TGTGCCAGCAGCTCACCGTCACAGGGATCTAATAATTCACCCCTCCACTTT.

V gene TRBV5-1 combines with J gene TRBJ2-7; 7 positions match TRBD2. Germline assignment: CDR1 SGHRS and CDR2 YFSETQ. V gave up 5 bases and J gave up 3 bases; unmatched junction bases: 11. This CDR3 is built from 15 residues. The CDR3 sequence is CASRFLTGGSYEQYF. CDR3 DNA sequence: TGCGCCAGCAGGTTTCTAACGGGGGGAAGCTACGAGCAGTACTTC.

This chain links TRBV11-2 with TRBJ1-1, with unresolved D. Germline CDR1 and CDR2: SGHAT and FQNNGV. V lost 5 bases, J lost 6 bases, and 13 bases lay in between. The CDR3 is 13 amino acids. The CDR3 DNA reads as TGTGCCAGCAGCCCCCGACGGCTAGCTGAAGCTTTCTTT. Its translation is CASSPRRLAEAFF.

J is TRBJ2-3 and V is TRBV5-1, with 7 bases aligning to TRBD1. With 7 bases clipped from V and 3 bases from J, the junction kept 5 bases outside the gene matches. The germline CDR1 and CDR2 sequences are SGHRS and YFSETQ. This CDR3 region has 13 residues. The CDR3 reads CASSPGGTDTQYF. CDR3 coding DNA: TGCGCCAGCTCGCCAGGGGGAACAGATACGCAGTATTTT.

The count of this clone is one. The V call is TRBV2, the J call TRBJ2-5; the D gene is possibly TRBD1 (5 bases). V lost 6 bases to trimming and J lost 7 bases, with 15 bases between them. Germline V gene data show CDR1 as SNHLY and CDR2 as FYNNEI. CDR3 length equals 13 residues. The CDR3: CASRIRDIGTQYF. The CDR3 DNA reads as TGTGCCAGCAGAATCAGGGATATCGGGACCCAGTACTTC.

The V call is TRBV2, the J call TRBJ1-1; 8 bases are shared with TRBD1. The CDR3 is 15 amino acids. CDR1 is SNHLY and CDR2 is FYNNEI in the germline V gene. V was clipped by 1 base and J by 6 bases; unmatched bases: 7. This CDR3 is CASSEVRGRLSEAFF. The CDR3 region has the DNA TGTGCCAGCAGTGAAGTCAGGGGGCGGCTTTCTGAAGCTTTCTTT.

This chain connects TRBV7-8 to TRBJ1-2, with 7 bases identical to TRBD1. The J segment lost 12 bases and the V segment lost 5 bases, leaving 9 bases of the junction unmatched. The CDR3 is 12 residues long. Germline-derived CDR1 and CDR2 are SGHVS and FQNEAQ. In nucleotides, the CDR3 is TGTGCCAGCAGCCCTCGGACAGGTGCTAACACCTTC. This encodes CASSPRTGANTF.

This chain uses TRBV2 with TRBJ1-5; 9 bases line up with TRBD1. Germline assignment: CDR1 SNHLY and CDR2 FYNNEI. V dropped 4 bases and J dropped 7; count of bases not matched to a gene: 2. The CDR3 has 13 amino acids. In DNA form, the CDR3 reads TGTGCCAGCAGTGGGACAGGGGCACAGCCCCAGCATTTT. The encoded protein is CASSGTGAQPQHF.

This clone was seen more than once but under ten times. V gene TRBV7-2 combines with J gene TRBJ1-2; 9 positions match TRBD1. Trimming removed 4 bases from V and 4 bases from J; junction bases left unmatched: 1. Germline V gene data show CDR1 as SGHTA and CDR2 as FQGNSA. The CDR3 loop spans 13 amino acids. CDR3 nucleotides: TGTGCCAGCAGCTCGACAGGGGGCTATGGCTACACCTTC. Translated, it gives CASSSTGGYGYTF. Combining the CDR3 with reference TRBV7-2 and TRBJ1-2 gives the whole variable domain GAGVSQSPSNKVTEKGKDVELRCDPISGHTALYWYRQSLGQGLEFLIYFQGNSAPDKSGLPSDRFSAERTGGSVSTLTIQRTQQEDSAVYLCASSSTGGYGYTFGSGTRLTVV.

This sequence joins TRBV19 and TRBJ2-7; D is unclear. From germline, CDR1 is LNHDA and CDR2 SQIVND (reference sequence). V shed 11 bases and J shed 2 bases, with 13 bases lying between them. This CDR3 comprises 12 residues. The chain's CDR3 is CAGTRRTYEQYF. Here the CDR3 DNA reads TGTGCCGGTACGAGGCGAACCTACGAGCAGTACTTC.

The chain uses TRBV29-1 and TRBJ2-3; TRBD2 is a possible D gene (5 bases). Trimming removed 7 bases at V and 3 bases at J, with 17 bases between. Germline CDR1 is SQVTM and CDR2 is ANQGSEA. This CDR3 has 14 residues. The CDR3 DNA reads as TGCAGCGATACCCGGCCGGGGAAAACAGATACGCAGTATTTT. It is translated as CSDTRPGKTDTQYF.

The rearrangement joins TRBV5-8 to TRBJ1-2; TRBD1 matches at 9 bases. The germline CDR1 and CDR2 sequences are SGHTS and YDEGEE. V trimming: 8 bases; J trimming: 11 bases; junction bases outside the gene matches: 13. The CDR3 has 13 residues. Here the CDR3 reads CASISRDRAKYTF. The CDR3 nucleotides read TGTGCCAGTATCTCCCGGGACAGGGCGAAATACACCTTC.

The chain recombines TRBV15 with TRBJ2-1; the match to TRBD2 covers 7 bases. Germline CDR1 LNHNV, CDR2 YYDKDF (reference sequence). The V gene end was trimmed by 1 base and the J gene end by 4 bases; junction bases not matched to a gene: 7. There are 16 residues in the CDR3. The CDR3 DNA is TGTGCCACCAGCAGAGTACGGGCTAGCGGTTACAATGAGCAGTTCTTC. It is translated as CATSRVRASGYNEQFF.

The chain carries TRBV5-6 and TRBJ2-7, with 9 positions matching TRBD2. Germline CDR1 is SGHDT and CDR2 is YYEEEE. Trimming removed 3 bases from V and 2 bases from J; junction bases left unmatched: 6. The CDR3 is made up of 15 amino acids. CDR3 amino acids: CASSSTSGVPYEQYF. The CDR3, as DNA: TGTGCCAGCAGCTCGACTAGCGGAGTCCCCTACGAGCAGTACTTC. The entire variable domain, with the rest obtained from reference TRBV5-6 and TRBJ2-7, is as follows: DAGVTQSPTHLIKTRGQQVTLRCSPKSGHDTVSWYQQALGQGPQFIFQYYEEEERQRGNFPDRFSGHQFPNYSSELNVNALLLGDSALYLCASSSTSGVPYEQYFGPGTRLTVT.

The chain carries TRBV7-2 and TRBJ1-2, with D unresolved. Germline CDR1 and CDR2: SGHTA and FQGNSA. Trimming removed 1 base from V and 4 bases from J, with 10 bases in between. CDR3 size: 14 residues. The CDR3 DNA is TGTGCCAGCAGCTTAGGGCAGCGCAGCTATGGCTACACCTTC. Protein product: CASSLGQRSYGYTF.